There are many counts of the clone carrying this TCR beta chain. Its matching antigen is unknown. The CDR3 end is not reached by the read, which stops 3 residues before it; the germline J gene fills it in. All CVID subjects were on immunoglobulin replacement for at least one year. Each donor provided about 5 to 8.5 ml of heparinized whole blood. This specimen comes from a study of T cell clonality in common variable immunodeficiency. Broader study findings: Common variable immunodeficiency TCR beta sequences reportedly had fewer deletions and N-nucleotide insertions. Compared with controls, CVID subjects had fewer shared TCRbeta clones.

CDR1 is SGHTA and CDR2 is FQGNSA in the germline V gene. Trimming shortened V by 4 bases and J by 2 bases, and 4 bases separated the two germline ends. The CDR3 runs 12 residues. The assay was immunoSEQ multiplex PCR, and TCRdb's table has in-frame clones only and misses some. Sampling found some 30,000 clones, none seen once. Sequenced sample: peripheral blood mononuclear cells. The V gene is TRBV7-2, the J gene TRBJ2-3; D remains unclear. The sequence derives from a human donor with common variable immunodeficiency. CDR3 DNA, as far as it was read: TGTGCCAGCAGCTCCTACACAGATACG. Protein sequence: CASSSYTDT. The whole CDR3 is CASSSYTDTQYF.